Each of the 8 T cell receptor beta chains below was sequenced from the same sample in a study of cytomegalovirus exposure and HLA in healthy donors. In the PCR, 60 Vbeta and 13 Jbeta primers were used. Profiling relied on immunoSEQ multiplex PCR, and the TCRdb table lists in-frame clones only, not all of them. The data hold about 140,000 clones, with 60% to 85% observed a single time. The specimen was PBMCs. These receptor sequences come from a man between 18 and 35 years old in good health and CMV-seronegative.

The DNA of the CDR3 is TGTGCCAGCAGTTGGGACAGGAACTATGGCTACACCTTC. This translates into CASSWDRNYGYTF. V usage is TRBV27 and J usage is TRBJ1-2; TRBD1 matches 8 bases. This CDR3 contains 13 residues. V lost 4 bases and J lost 2; bases outside the gene matches: 0. Germline V lookup: CDR1 MNHEY, CDR2 SMNVEV (reference sequence).

This chain links TRBV5-4 with TRBJ2-3; the D gene is possibly TRBD2 (6 bases). The CDR3 has 15 residues. Germline V lookup: CDR1 SGHNT, CDR2 YYREEE (reference sequence). V dropped 1 base and J dropped 10 bases, with 19 bases sitting between them. The DNA of the CDR3 is TGTGCCAGCAGCTTGTACGGGCGGGGATTAGGTGCGCAGTATTTT. Amino acid sequence: CASSLYGRGLGAQYF.

V gene TRBV27 combines with J gene TRBJ2-3; D is perhaps TRBD1 (6 bases). CDR1 and CDR2 (germline): MNHEY, SMNVEV (reference sequence). The CDR3 has 15 amino acids. With 5 bases removed from V and 2 bases from J, the gap between germline ends came to 14 bases. CDR3 DNA sequence: TGTGCCAGCAGTAAATTGGACAGAACCACAGATACGCAGTATTTT. It translates to CASSKLDRTTDTQYF.

The rearrangement links TRBV30 to TRBJ1-3; D is undetermined. V lost 4 bases and J 1 base, leaving 8 bases between the germline ends. From germline, CDR1 is GTSNPN and CDR2 SVGIG (reference sequence). This CDR3 is 13 amino acids long. Here the CDR3 reads CAWTGFSGNTIYF. The CDR3 DNA sequence: TGTGCCTGGACGGGGTTTTCTGGAAACACCATATATTTT.

The V and J genes are TRBV4-3 and TRBJ1-4; D is perhaps TRBD1 (6 bases). Germline CDR1 LGHNA, CDR2 YSLEER. The CDR3 has 16 residues. Trimming took off 3 bases at V and 2 bases at J, with 13 bases between the two ends. CDR3 coding DNA: TGCGCCAGCAGCCAGGGGGCAAGAGGCACTAATGAAAAACTGTTTTTT. Amino acids: CASSQGARGTNEKLFF.

This clone was found a few times. CDR3: CASRWSFYGYTF. CDR3 sequence (DNA): TGTGCCAGCAGGTGGAGTTTCTATGGCTACACCTTC. This chain joins TRBV6-1 and TRBJ1-2; D is unresolved. The V gene's germline CDR1 is MNHNS and CDR2 SASEGT. V was shortened by 6 bases and J by 4 bases, with 9 bases between the two germline ends. The CDR3 is 12 residues long.

The rearrangement links TRBV19 to TRBJ2-5; D is possibly TRBD2 (5 bases). V was pared by 1 base and J by 1 base, with 10 bases between. The V gene's germline CDR1 is LNHDA and CDR2 SQIVND (reference sequence). CDR3 length: 15 residues. CDR3 coding DNA: TGTGCCAGTAGTATAGTGGGTAGCGCCCAAGAGACCCAGTACTTC. Translation gives CASSIVGSAQETQYF.

The chain joins TRBV5-1 to TRBJ2-5; 7 positions agree with TRBD1. The last part of the DNA fits TRBJ2-7 better; the J call may be wrong. Per the germline V gene, CDR1 is SGHRS and CDR2 is YFSETQ. CDR3 length equals 15 residues. The CDR3 loop is CASSAHPDRAHEQYF. The DNA of the CDR3 is TGCGCCAGCAGCGCACACCCCGACAGGGCCCACGAGCAGTACTTC.